The 29 T cell receptor beta chains below were found in one sample sequenced in a study of vaccination and CD4 T cells after COVID-19. Treatment described: approximately 10-day PBMC culture with coronavirus spike peptide pools or control peptides (ViraFEST assay). These receptors lack a known antigen. With the Oncomine TCR Beta short-read assay, DNA from cultured CD4+ T cells was sequenced. TCRdb independently ran MiXCR on the PCR reads; one entry per CDR3 protein. This table holds over 10,000 distinct CDR3 sequences, 25% to 30% found once. The sequencing here drew on CD4+ T cells from blood, cultured in vitro, taken before SARS-CoV-2 vaccination. The receptors shown here come from a human donor who received a COVID-19 vaccine.

This clonotype is classed as large. V gene TRBV6-1 combines with J gene TRBJ2-5; possibly TRBD1 for D (5 bases). V was trimmed by 4 bases and J by 4 bases, leaving 25 bases between them. Germline CDR1 and CDR2: MNHNS and SASEGT. The CDR3 consists of 18 residues. The CDR3 coding sequence is TGTGCCAGCAGTGGTGGGGCAGCCGAGAGTATAGTAGGAGAGACCCAGTACTTC. Protein sequence: CASSGGAAESIVGETQYF.

This chain connects TRBV5-1 to TRBJ2-7, with D perhaps TRBD1 (5 bases). The CDR3 loop spans 17 amino acids. Germline CDR1 SGHRS, CDR2 YFSETQ. Trimming removed 2 bases from V and 1 base from J, with 19 bases in between. CDR3 nucleotides: TGCGCCAGCAGCTTTTTACTCTCGACAGTGGGGTCCTACGAGCAGTACTTC. This translates into CASSFLLSTVGSYEQYF.

The chain uses TRBV12-3 or TRBV12-4 and TRBJ2-1, with 7 bases fitting TRBD2. The V and J ends lost 6 bases and 12 bases, in that order; junction bases with no gene match: 14. CDR3 length: 14 residues. For the CDR3, the DNA is TGTGCCAGCAGAAAGCGGGGCAGGTTACTGCGGCAGTTCTTC. Translation: CASRKRGRLLRQFF.

As regards this clonotype: The junction shows a germline mismatch at one end, possibly a read error. The chain recombines TRBV20-1 with TRBJ1-6, with 7 bases fitting TRBD1. Germline values: CDR1 DFQATT, CDR2 SNEGSKA (reference sequence). This CDR3 has 15 amino acids. Here the CDR3 DNA reads TGCGGTGCTAGAAGACTGACAGGGATAGATTCACCCCTCCACTTT. Translation: CGARRLTGIDSPLHF.

This clonotype was detected only a few times. This sequence joins TRBV7-2 and TRBJ1-6; the D gene is possibly TRBD1 (5 bases). V shed 5 bases and J shed 3 bases, with 20 bases lying between them. The CDR3 runs 18 residues. CDR1 is SGHTA, CDR2 FQGNSA, per germline. In nucleotides, the CDR3 is TGTGCCAGCAGCCAGACAGTATCCCTTGTGCACTATAATTCACCCCTCCACTTT. Translating it yields CASSQTVSLVHYNSPLHF.

CDR3 amino acids: CRALGTGHGYTF. The CDR3 nucleotides read TGCAGGGCCCTCGGGACGGGACATGGCTACACCTTC. V gene TRBV20-1 combines with J gene TRBJ1-2; D might be TRBD1 (5 bases). Germline-derived CDR1 and CDR2 are DFQATT and SNEGSKA (reference sequence). The CDR3 is 12 residues long.

This clonotype was observed a handful of times. The chain links TRBV6-2 or TRBV6-3 to TRBJ2-7, with 10 bases aligning to TRBD2. Trimming at V came to 10 bases and at J to 3 bases, leaving 9 bases not matched to a gene. The germline V gene encodes CDR1 MNHEY and CDR2 SVGEGT. This CDR3 comprises 14 residues. As DNA, the CDR3 is TGTGCCACCGTCGGACTAGCGGAAAACTACGAGCAGTACTTC. Protein: CATVGLAENYEQYF.

The V gene is TRBV12-3 or TRBV12-4, the J gene TRBJ1-2; 7 bases align to TRBD1. Trimming cost V 1 base and J 6 bases; bases outside gene matches: 2. The CDR3 is made up of 13 amino acids. The DNA of the CDR3 is TGTGCCAGCAGTTTAGACAGGGGTAATGGCTACACCTTC. Translation gives CASSLDRGNGYTF.

Sample share makes this clonotype medium-sized. This rearrangement joins TRBV30 to TRBJ1-2; D gene uncertain. The CDR3 covers 14 residues. The germline V and J ends were trimmed by 5 bases and 5 bases, with 18 bases remaining between them. Germline lookup yields CDR1 GTSNPN and CDR2 SVGIG (reference sequence). The CDR3 nucleotides are TGTGCCTGGGTTACCCTTTCGGGTCTATATGGCTACACCTTC. Translated, it gives CAWVTLSGLYGYTF.

The V gene is TRBV14, the J gene TRBJ1-1, with D perhaps TRBD1 (6 bases). V shed 1 base and J shed 1 base, with 10 bases lying between them. The CDR3 runs to 15 residues. CDR1 is SGHDN and CDR2 is FVKESK in the germline V gene. The CDR3 reads CASSQARGGNTEAFF. CDR3 sequence (DNA): TGTGCCAGCAGCCAAGCCAGGGGAGGGAACACTGAAGCTTTCTTT.

This clonotype was counted a few times. V usage is TRBV20-1 and J usage is TRBJ2-3; perhaps TRBD2 as D (6 bases). The length of the CDR3 is 12 residues. Germline-derived CDR1 and CDR2 are DFQATT and SNEGSKA (reference sequence). Trimming cost V 1 base and J 12 bases, with 14 bases left between them. The CDR3 loop is CSARVREVQQYF. In DNA form, the CDR3 reads TGCAGTGCTAGAGTAAGGGAGGTGCAACAGTATTTT.

The chain has TRBV10-3 and TRBJ1-2; a weak D match, TRBD1 (6 bases). Trimming stripped 10 bases from V and 2 bases from J, with 14 bases between. Germline loops: CDR1 ENHRY, CDR2 SYGVKD. CDR3 size: 13 residues. The CDR3 DNA reads as TGTGCCACCTCTTTGGACAGAAACTATGGCTACACCTTC. Protein product: CATSLDRNYGYTF.

This sequence joins TRBV30 and TRBJ1-2, with D tentatively TRBD1 (6 bases). CDR1 and CDR2 from the germline V gene are GTSNPN and SVGIG (reference sequence). The CDR3 runs to 13 residues. Trimming removed 5 bases at V and 8 bases at J, with 18 bases between. The CDR3 region has the DNA TGTGCCTGGGACACAGGGAGGGGCGGCGGCTACACCTTC. Translated, it gives CAWDTGRGGGYTF.

The chain recombines TRBV7-9 with TRBJ2-3; 15 bases line up with TRBD2. J gave up 6 bases and V 5 bases, and 9 bases lay outside the gene matches. Germline CDR1 reads SEHNR; CDR2 reads FQNEAQ (reference sequence). This CDR3 has 17 residues. CDR3 DNA sequence: TGTGCCAGCAGCCCCCAGCGGACTAGCGGGGGGGCGGATACGCAGTATTTT. It is translated as CASSPQRTSGGADTQYF.

The genes are TRBV9 and TRBJ1-5; TRBD1 is a possible D gene (6 bases). There are 17 residues in the CDR3. The ends were cut back, 0 bases at V and 4 bases at J, with 17 bases in the middle. The germline gives CDR1 SGDLS, CDR2 YYNGEE. CDR3: CASSVVREGGRNQPQHF. The CDR3 DNA is TGTGCCAGCAGCGTAGTTAGAGAGGGGGGTAGAAATCAGCCCCAGCATTTT.

This chain uses TRBV10-1 with TRBJ2-3; 7 bases fit TRBD1. Germline lookup yields CDR1 WNHNN and CDR2 SYGVQD (reference sequence). The CDR3 is 17 amino acids. Losses at the gene ends were 2 bases for V and 0 bases for J; bases not matched to a gene: 8. The CDR3 loop is CASSEGPGTASTDTQYF. The DNA for the CDR3 is TGCGCCAGCAGTGAGGGCCCCGGGACAGCTAGCACAGATACGCAGTATTTT.

The chain has TRBV2 and TRBJ1-4; a weak D match, TRBD1 (6 bases). Trimming cost V 4 bases and J 6 bases, with 15 bases left between them. Germline CDR1 is SNHLY and CDR2 is FYNNEI. This CDR3 is built from 15 residues. CDR3: CASSGVGGRYEKLFF. The CDR3 nucleotides read TGTGCCAGCAGTGGGGTTGGGGGGCGGTATGAAAAACTGTTTTTT.

This rearrangement joins TRBV11-3 to TRBJ1-1, with a weak D call TRBD1 (5 bases). The CDR3 length is 16 residues. V was cut by 4 bases and J by 3 bases, with 18 bases left in between. Germline CDR1 and CDR2: SGHNT and YENEEA. The CDR3 DNA reads TGTGCCAGCAGCTCCTATCAGGGTATGGGGGACACTGAAGCTTTCTTT. This sequence encodes CASSSYQGMGDTEAFF.

This chain joins TRBV18 and TRBJ1-2; 7 bases map to TRBD1. Germline values: CDR1 KGHSH, CDR2 LQKENI. The CDR3 sequence is 15 residues long. J lost 1 base, V lost 4 bases, and 6 bases had no gene match. CDR3 coding DNA: TGTGCCAGCTCACGCCGACAGGGCTTTAACTATGGCTACACCTTC. As protein: CASSRRQGFNYGYTF.

V usage is TRBV19 and J usage is TRBJ1-2, with a weak D call TRBD1 (5 bases). V lost 6 bases, J lost 4 bases, and 18 bases lay in between. The CDR3 length is 15 residues. CDR1 LNHDA and CDR2 SQIVND come from the germline V gene (reference sequence). CDR3 region: CASSPQARAGYGYTF. CDR3 coding DNA: TGTGCCAGTAGCCCGCAGGCCAGGGCGGGCTATGGCTACACCTTC.

The rearrangement uses TRBV4-1 and TRBJ2-3; 7 bases are a match to TRBD1. The CDR3 covers 16 residues. The V gene end was trimmed by 1 base and the J gene end by 4 bases; junction bases not matched to a gene: 8. CDR1 is MGHRA and CDR2 is YSYEKL in the germline V gene. The DNA for the CDR3 is TGCGCCAGCAGCCAAGTAACAGGGGCTCGATCAGATACGCAGTATTTT. Its translation: CASSQVTGARSDTQYF.

This chain uses TRBV30 with TRBJ1-6; 11 bases match TRBD1. J lost 5 bases, V lost 7 bases, and 10 bases had no gene match. The CDR3 has 16 amino acids. CDR1 and CDR2 from the germline V gene are GTSNPN and SVGIG (reference sequence). The CDR3 bases are TGTGCCTTAAAAAAGGGGGGACAGGGGGATAATTCACCCCTCCACTTT. Protein product: CALKKGGQGDNSPLHF. The full variable domain, completed using reference TRBV30 and TRBJ1-6, is SQTIHQWPATLVQPVGSPLSLECTVEGTSNPNLYWYRQAAGRGLQLLFYSVGIGQISSEVPQNLSASRPQDRQFILSSKKLLLSDSGFYLCALKKGGQGDNSPLHFGNGTRLTVT.

This rearrangement joins TRBV20-1 to TRBJ2-3; 8 bases agree with TRBD2. In germline, CDR1 is DFQATT, CDR2 SNEGSKA (reference sequence). V dropped 0 bases and J dropped 1; count of bases not matched to a gene: 3. This CDR3 spans 15 amino acids. The DNA of the CDR3 is TGCAGTGCTAGAGACCGGCGGGGGGGCACAGATACGCAGTATTTT. Translated, it gives CSARDRRGGTDTQYF.

This clonotype was picked up a small number of times. The rearrangement uses TRBV12-1 and TRBJ1-3; the table assigns TRBD1, which was not confirmed against the DNA. TRBV12-1 is reported as a pseudogene. This CDR3 is built from 13 residues. CDR3 sequence reads: CASKTTGGDTIYF. DNA of the CDR3: TGTGCCAGCAAGACGACAGGCGGGGACACCATATATTTT.

The chain recombines TRBV30 with TRBJ1-5; no clear D gene. This CDR3 spans 13 amino acids. V dropped 1 base and J dropped 3 bases, with 7 bases sitting between them. Germline lookup yields CDR1 GTSNPN and CDR2 SVGIG (reference sequence). CDR3 coding DNA: TGTGCCTGGAGTGCAGGCACCAATCAGCCCCAGCATTTT. This gives the protein CAWSAGTNQPQHF.

This clonotype was seen a few times. The gene calls are TRBV20-1 and TRBJ2-7; D gene unclear. This CDR3 comprises 12 residues. Germline loops: CDR1 DFQATT, CDR2 SNEGSKA (reference sequence). V lost 4 bases to trimming and J lost 3 bases, with 10 bases between them. CDR3 coding DNA: TGCAGTGCTATAGGGAACAACTACGAGCAGTACTTC. Amino acids: CSAIGNNYEQYF.

This chain links TRBV27 with TRBJ2-3; D may correspond to TRBD1 or TRBD2 (6 bases each). The V gene's germline CDR1 is MNHEY and CDR2 SMNVEV (reference sequence). The CDR3 has 14 amino acids. The V and J ends lost 4 bases and 1 base respectively, with 9 bases between them. The DNA of the CDR3 is TGTGCCAGCAGTTGGAGGGGGGGCACAGATACGCAGTATTTT. It encodes CASSWRGGTDTQYF.

The gene calls are TRBV2 and TRBJ2-1; D might be TRBD2 (7 bases). CDR1 is SNHLY, CDR2 FYNNEI, per germline. The length of the CDR3 is 15 residues. With 7 bases removed from V and 5 bases from J, the gap between germline ends came to 18 bases. In DNA form, the CDR3 reads TGTGCCAGCACTCTCGACGGGGGGCCAAACAATGAGCAGTTCTTC. Protein product: CASTLDGGPNNEQFF. The full variable domain, completed using reference TRBV2 and TRBJ2-1, is EPEVTQTPSHQVTQMGQEVILRCVPISNHLYFYWYRQILGQKVEFLVSFYNNEISEKSEIFDDQFSVERPDGSNFTLKIRSTKLEDSAMYFCASTLDGGPNNEQFFGPGTRLTVL.

This sequence joins TRBV6-1 and TRBJ2-5; tentatively, D is TRBD1 (5 bases). Deletions cut 4 bases from V and 0 bases from J, with 15 bases between. The CDR3 has 16 amino acids. CDR1 MNHNS and CDR2 SASEGT come from the germline V gene. The CDR3 DNA reads TGTGCCAGCAGTGCTCGACAGACCCTGTACCAAGAGACCCAGTACTTC. Its translation: CASSARQTLYQETQYF.